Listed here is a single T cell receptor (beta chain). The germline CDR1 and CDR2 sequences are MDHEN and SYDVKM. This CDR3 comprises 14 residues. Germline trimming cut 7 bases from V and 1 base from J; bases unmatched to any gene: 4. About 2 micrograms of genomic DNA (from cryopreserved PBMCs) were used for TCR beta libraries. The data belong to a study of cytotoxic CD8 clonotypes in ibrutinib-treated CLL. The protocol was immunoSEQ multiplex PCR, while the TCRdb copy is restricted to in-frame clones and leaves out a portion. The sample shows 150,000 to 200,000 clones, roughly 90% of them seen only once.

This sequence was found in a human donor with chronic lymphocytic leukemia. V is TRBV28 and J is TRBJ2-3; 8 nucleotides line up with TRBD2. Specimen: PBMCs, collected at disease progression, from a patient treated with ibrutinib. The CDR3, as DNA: TGTGCCAGCATCACTAGCGGTCGCACAGATACGCAGTATTTT. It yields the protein CASITSGRTDTQYF. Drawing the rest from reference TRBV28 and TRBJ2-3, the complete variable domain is DVKVTQSSRYLVKRTGEKVFLECVQDMDHENMFWYRQDPGLGLRLIYFSYDVKMKEKGDIPEGYSVSREKKERFSLILESASTNQTSMYLCASITSGRTDTQYFGPGTRLTVL.